This T cell receptor (beta chain) is from a study of human T cells and chemical hapten exposure. CDR3 size: 15 residues. Germline CDR1 reads PRHDT; CDR2 reads FYEKMQ (reference sequence). The junction had 7 bases not matched to a gene; V was cut back by 3 bases and J by 2 bases. In TCRdb, the RACE reads were re-called with MiXCR into one record per CDR3 protein. This table holds around 380,000 distinct CDR3 sequences, 4.8% found once. Time point described: patch test 1, 2 weeks after DPC sensitization. The treatment was: therapeutic diphenylcyclopropenone sensitization with weekly scalp DPC. Patients had alopecia, were aged 18 to 70, and were not pregnant. Study results and limitations: Expanded TCR sets contained significantly more large CDR3 similarity clusters than controls.

Details on this clonotype: Its specificity is unknown.

This receptor was obtained from a woman aged 50 to 60 with alopecia areata. Some clones in this sample may be carry-over from other donors' samples. V is TRBV13 and J is TRBJ2-7; 7 positions agree with TRBD1. The sample consisted of whole blood, taken in connection with sensitization to the hapten diphenylcyclopropenone (DPC). Written as DNA, the CDR3 is TGTGCCAGCAGCTTCAAAACGACAGGGCCCTACGAGCAGTACTTC. It yields the protein CASSFKTTGPYEQYF.